These T cell receptor beta chains were read from a single sample in a study of T cells in Graves' hyperthyroidism and ophthalmopathy. One entry per CDR3 protein results from TCRdb running MiXCR on the multiplex PCR reads. Seen here are about 290,000 distinct CDR3 sequences, roughly 15% observed once, and the top ten hold under 8%. Sequences were obtained from blood. The source of these receptors is a woman in her forties with Graves' hyperthyroidism. The conserved cysteine and the conserved F or W are not part of the CDR3 here. Size tells how often a clone was seen (once, few, many) or the class of an expanded clone, and some rows leave it out.

many 16 TRBV2 ASRIGRTGGTNTGELF
many 14 TRBV5-8 ASSLGDLRRGYGYT
many 12 TRBV6-1 ASARDSLNQPQH
NA 13 TRBV5-8 ASSYDRGGSYEQY
NA 13 TRBV6-5 ASSYGRGTNEKLF
NA 11 TRBV19 AATGLRNHPQH
NA 13 TRBV19 ASRTDRGTHQPQH
many 10 TRBV6-2/TRBV6-3 ASSGGEETQY
few 11 TRBV27 TSSFDRAQPQH
many 10 TRBV20-1 STTEYTDTQY
few 15 TRBV30 AWSRVGRDWGQETQY
NA 13 TRBV6-1 ATSGHGVNTGELF
few 12 TRBV7-8 ASSFRDSRGEAF
many 12 TRBV27 ASSRGQGTETQY
few 13 TRBV7-2 ASSLMVGSGNTIY
NA 12 TRBV24-1 AVQSGRGTGELF
many 14 TRBV2 ASWTLQGVKKNEQF
NA 12 TRBV6-1 ASSERGLDTEAF
many 11 TRBV29-1 SAVTGRRYEQY
NA 14 TRBV7-8 ASSFGAGWAYNEQF
many 10 TRBV27 ASTSVGYEQY
NA 15 TRBV7-9 ASSWSRGREVGETQY
many 13 TRBV20-1 SASPGLAGTYEQY
many 12 TRBV7-6 ASSLGTYNSPLH
many 9 TRBV29-1 SARTVQEAF
many 12 TRBV11-2 ASSLAGSNYGYT
many 10 TRBV28 ASSLFAGELF
many 11 TRBV30 AWSVRFADTQY
many 14 TRBV11-2 ASSARRGAPYNEQF
many 11 TRBV6-1 ASSWQGRNGYT
many 12 TRBV13 ASSLGSGVSPLH
many 13 TRBV20-1 SASGARTSYNEQF
many 12 TRBV2 ASNGQGASETQY
many 11 TRBV6-1 ASSSGVGDTQY
NA 14 TRBV19 ASSPDRANRFYGYT
NA 15 TRBV2 ASSPGSRRTVSYEQY
NA 13 TRBV5-4 ASSHREITTGELF
many 16 TRBV12-3/TRBV12-4 ASSLKTSGTVGAETQY
many 18 TRBV27 ASSPRRTSGSQVGRNEQF
many 10 TRBV29-1 SVQRGLYEQY
many 13 TRBV6-1 ASSASGTENYEQY
NA 14 TRBV19 ASSITRDRNNQPQH
many 12 TRBV27 ASSYDMGSNEQF
many 14 TRBV11-2 ASSLELAGVNNEQF
many 12 TRBV28 ASGGAAQTDTQY
many 9 TRBV3-1 ASSHGETQY
many 18 TRBV27 ASIARLVGQGGKLRDGYT
many 12 TRBV28 ASSFRGSNTEAF
many 13 TRBV7-2 ASSLRTGSNQPQH
many 16 TRBV2 ASSEAAASEPLNYGYT
NA 12 TRBV7-9 ASSLDWNYNEQF